Sequencing of this T cell receptor (beta chain) was carried out in a study of blood T cell repertoires in COVID-19. Study overall: Sites in the United States, Italy and Spain provided acute and convalescent COVID-19 samples. Sources were T cells, B-cell-depleted T cells, or PBMCs; the material itself was cDNA or gDNA.

In germline, CDR1 is SGHTA, CDR2 FQGTGA. This CDR3 region has 14 residues. V was clipped by 4 bases and J by 3 bases; unmatched bases: 5. This clone appeared a single time. Generated by immunoSEQ multiplex PCR, the TCRdb table keeps only in-frame clones and is missing some. The sample comprises about 300,000 clones, around 90% of which are singletons, and under 8% rests with the top ten. The V and J genes are TRBV7-3 and TRBJ2-7, with TRBD2 identical over 8 bases. Sequencing was performed on peripheral blood. The source of this sequence is a man between 18 and 35 years old who had recovered from COVID-19. This CDR3 reads CASSSSGSLYEQYF. In DNA, the CDR3 is TGTGCCAGCAGCTCTAGCGGGTCGCTCTACGAGCAGTACTTC. Based on the CDR3 plus reference TRBV7-3 and TRBJ2-7, the full variable domain is GAGVSQTPSNKVTEKGKYVELRCDPISGHTALYWYRQSLGQGPEFLIYFQGTGAADDSGLPNDRFFAVRPEGSVSTLKIQRTERGDSAVYLCASSSSGSLYEQYFGPGTRLTVT.